This T cell receptor (beta chain) was identified in a study of identical twins. General study findings and limits: The study found excess low generation probability among twin-shared out-of-frame alpha sequences.

The CDR3 covers 15 residues. Germline V lookup: CDR1 LGHDT, CDR2 YNNKEL (reference sequence). Regarding this clonotype: The antigen remains undetermined.

TCRdb reprocessed the 5' RACE reads with MiXCR, giving one entry per CDR3 protein. The sample records roughly 1,500,000 distinct CDR3 sequences, about 32% being singletons. The source material was cord blood. The rearrangement uses TRBV3-1 and TRBJ2-4; 8 bases match TRBD1. The J call is doubtful: the DNA matches TRBJ2-7 better. The TCR originated in a newborn girl in good health. The CDR3 loop is CASSLTRTGIDEQYF. CDR3 nucleotides: TGTGCCAGCAGCCTTACTAGGACAGGGATCGACGAGCAGTACTTC.